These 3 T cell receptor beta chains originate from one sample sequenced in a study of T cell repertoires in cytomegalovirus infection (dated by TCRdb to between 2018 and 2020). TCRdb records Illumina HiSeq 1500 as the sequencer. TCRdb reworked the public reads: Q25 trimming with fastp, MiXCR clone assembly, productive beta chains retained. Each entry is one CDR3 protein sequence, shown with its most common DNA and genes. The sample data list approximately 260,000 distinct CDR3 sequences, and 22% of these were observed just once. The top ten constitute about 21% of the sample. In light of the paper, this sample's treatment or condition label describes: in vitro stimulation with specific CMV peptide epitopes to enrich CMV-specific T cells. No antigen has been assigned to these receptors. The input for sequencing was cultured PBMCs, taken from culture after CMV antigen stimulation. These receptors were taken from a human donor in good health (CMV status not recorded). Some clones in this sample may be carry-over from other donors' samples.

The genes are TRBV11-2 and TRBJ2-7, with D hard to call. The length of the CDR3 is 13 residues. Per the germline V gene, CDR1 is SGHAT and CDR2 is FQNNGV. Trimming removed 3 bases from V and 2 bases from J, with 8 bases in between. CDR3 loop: CASSFLSTYEQYF. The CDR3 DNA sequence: TGTGCCAGCAGCTTCCTCAGTACCTACGAGCAGTACTTC.

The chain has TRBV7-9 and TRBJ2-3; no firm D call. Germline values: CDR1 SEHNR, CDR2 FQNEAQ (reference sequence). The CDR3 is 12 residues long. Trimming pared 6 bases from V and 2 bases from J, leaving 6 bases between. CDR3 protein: CASRPFTDTQYF. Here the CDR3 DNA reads TGTGCCAGCAGACCATTCACAGATACGCAGTATTTT.

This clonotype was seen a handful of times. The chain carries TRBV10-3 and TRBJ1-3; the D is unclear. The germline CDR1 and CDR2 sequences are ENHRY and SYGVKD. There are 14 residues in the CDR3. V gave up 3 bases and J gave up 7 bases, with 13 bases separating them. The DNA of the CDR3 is TGTGCCATCAGTGAAGGTTTGGGGATGAACACCATATATTTT. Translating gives CAISEGLGMNTIYF.